The T cell receptor (beta chain) under discussion was sequenced for a study of cytomegalovirus exposure and HLA in healthy donors. CDR1 and CDR2 (germline): MGHRA, YSYEKL. V was clipped by 0 bases and J by 6 bases; unmatched bases: 7. CDR3 length equals 16 residues. This clone was seen just once. Primers included in the PCR were 60 Vbeta and 13 Jbeta primers. Profiling relied on immunoSEQ multiplex PCR, and the TCRdb table lists in-frame clones only, not all of them. The data hold more than 95,000 clones, with more than 70% observed a single time. Sequenced: PBMCs. This receptor was obtained from a man aged 50 or older in good health and CMV-seropositive. This rearrangement joins TRBV4-1 to TRBJ1-5; 8 bases are shared with TRBD1. The CDR3 DNA reads as TGCGCCAGCAGCCAAGATGCCGGACAGGGCTTTCAGCCCCAGCATTTT. Its translation is CASSQDAGQGFQPQHF.